Detailed here is one T cell receptor (beta chain). This CDR3 region has 15 residues. V lost 5 bases and J lost 4, with 15 bases in between. From germline, CDR1 is SGHAT and CDR2 FQNNGV. Recruits, aged about 18 to 100 years, lived in roughly 22 US areas. This specimen belongs to a study of blood T cell repertoires in COVID-19. Turning to the study itself: Sample material is recorded as cDNA or gDNA derived from T cells, B-cell-depleted T cells, or PBMCs.

Generated by immunoSEQ multiplex PCR, the TCRdb table keeps only in-frame clones and is missing some. The sample shows more than 150,000 clones, roughly 87% of them seen only once. The genes are TRBV11-2 and TRBJ2-1; a possible D gene is TRBD2 (6 bases). Material for sequencing was PBMCs or T cells enriched from blood (not recorded which). This clonotype was sampled from a woman aged 50 to 60 who had recovered from COVID-19. The DNA for the CDR3 is TGTGCCAGCAGCATAAGTGGCGGGGTATACAATGAGCAGTTCTTC. Its protein is CASSISGGVYNEQFF.